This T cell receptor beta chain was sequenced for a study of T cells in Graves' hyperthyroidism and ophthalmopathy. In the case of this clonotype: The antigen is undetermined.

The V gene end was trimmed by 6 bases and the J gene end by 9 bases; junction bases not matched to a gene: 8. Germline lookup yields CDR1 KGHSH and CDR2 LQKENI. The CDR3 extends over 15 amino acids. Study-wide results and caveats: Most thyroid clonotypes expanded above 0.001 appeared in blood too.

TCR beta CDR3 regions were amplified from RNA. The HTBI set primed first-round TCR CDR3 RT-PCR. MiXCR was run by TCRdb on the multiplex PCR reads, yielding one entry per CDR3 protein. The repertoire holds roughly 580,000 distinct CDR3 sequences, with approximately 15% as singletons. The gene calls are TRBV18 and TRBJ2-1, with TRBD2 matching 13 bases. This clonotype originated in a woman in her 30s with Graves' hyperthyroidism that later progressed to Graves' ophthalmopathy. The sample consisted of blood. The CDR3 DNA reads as TGTGCCAGCTCGCAGGGACTAGCGGGGCTGCTTGAGCAGTTCTTC. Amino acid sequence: CASSQGLAGLLEQFF.